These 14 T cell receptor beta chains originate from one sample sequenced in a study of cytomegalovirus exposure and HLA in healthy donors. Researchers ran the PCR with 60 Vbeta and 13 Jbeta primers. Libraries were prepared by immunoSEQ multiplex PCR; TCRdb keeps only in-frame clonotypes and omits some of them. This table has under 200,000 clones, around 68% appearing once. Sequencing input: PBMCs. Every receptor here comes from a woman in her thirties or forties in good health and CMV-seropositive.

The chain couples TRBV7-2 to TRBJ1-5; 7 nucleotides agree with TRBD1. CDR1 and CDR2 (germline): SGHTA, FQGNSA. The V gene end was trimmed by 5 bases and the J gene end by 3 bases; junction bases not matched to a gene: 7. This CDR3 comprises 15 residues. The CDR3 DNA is TGTGCCAGCAGCACTTACAGGGGTTCCAATCAGCCCCAGCATTTT. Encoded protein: CASSTYRGSNQPQHF.

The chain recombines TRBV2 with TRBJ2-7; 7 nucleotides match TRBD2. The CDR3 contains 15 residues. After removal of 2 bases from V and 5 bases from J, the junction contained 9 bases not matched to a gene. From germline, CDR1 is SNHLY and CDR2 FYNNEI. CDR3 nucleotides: TGTGCCAGCAGTGAAAGGGCGGGAGCAGTTCACGAGCAGTACTTC. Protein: CASSERAGAVHEQYF. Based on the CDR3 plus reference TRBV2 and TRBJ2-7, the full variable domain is EPEVTQTPSHQVTQMGQEVILRCVPISNHLYFYWYRQILGQKVEFLVSFYNNEISEKSEIFDDQFSVERPDGSNFTLKIRSTKLEDSAMYFCASSERAGAVHEQYFGPGTRLTVT.

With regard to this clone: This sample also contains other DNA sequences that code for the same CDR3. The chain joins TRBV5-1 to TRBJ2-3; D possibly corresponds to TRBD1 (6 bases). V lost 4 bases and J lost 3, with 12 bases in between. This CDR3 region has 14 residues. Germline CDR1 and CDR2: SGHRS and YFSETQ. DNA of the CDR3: TGCGCCAGCAGCGGGGGCAGGGGAACAGATACGCAGTATTTT. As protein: CASSGGRGTDTQYF.

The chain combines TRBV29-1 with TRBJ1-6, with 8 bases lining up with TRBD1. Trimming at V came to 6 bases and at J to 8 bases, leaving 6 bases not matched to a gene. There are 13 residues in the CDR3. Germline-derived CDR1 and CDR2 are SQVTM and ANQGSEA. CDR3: CSVSTDRDSPLHF. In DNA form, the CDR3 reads TGCAGCGTGTCCACGGACAGGGATTCACCCCTCCACTTT.

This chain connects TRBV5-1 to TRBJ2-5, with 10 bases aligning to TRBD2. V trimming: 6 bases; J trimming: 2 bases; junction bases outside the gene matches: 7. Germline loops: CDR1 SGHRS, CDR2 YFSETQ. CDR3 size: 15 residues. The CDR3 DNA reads TGCGCCAGCACTTTTAGCGGGGGGCTACAAGAGACCCAGTACTTC. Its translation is CASTFSGGLQETQYF.

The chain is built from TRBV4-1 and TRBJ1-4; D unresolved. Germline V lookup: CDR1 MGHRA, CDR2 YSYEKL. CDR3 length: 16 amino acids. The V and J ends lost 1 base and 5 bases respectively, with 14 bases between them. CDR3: CASSQGGAGWNEKLFF. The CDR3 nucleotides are TGCGCCAGCAGCCAAGGCGGCGCGGGGTGGAATGAAAAACTGTTTTTT.

CDR3: CASSPNPGTGANTEAFF. Here the CDR3 DNA reads TGTGCCAGCAGTCCCAACCCCGGGACAGGGGCGAACACTGAAGCTTTCTTT. The chain employs TRBV28 and TRBJ1-1; 10 nucleotides match TRBD1. Germline CDR1 reads MDHEN; CDR2 reads SYDVKM. V shed 5 bases, J shed 1 base, and the junction held 10 bases outside the gene matches. This CDR3 region has 17 residues.

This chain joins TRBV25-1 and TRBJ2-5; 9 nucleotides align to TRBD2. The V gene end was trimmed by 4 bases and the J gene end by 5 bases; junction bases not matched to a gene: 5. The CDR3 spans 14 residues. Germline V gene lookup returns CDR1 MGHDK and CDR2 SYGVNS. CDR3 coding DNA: TGTGCCAGCAGTGGCGGGAGGGGATGGGAGACCCAGTACTTC. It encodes CASSGGRGWETQYF.

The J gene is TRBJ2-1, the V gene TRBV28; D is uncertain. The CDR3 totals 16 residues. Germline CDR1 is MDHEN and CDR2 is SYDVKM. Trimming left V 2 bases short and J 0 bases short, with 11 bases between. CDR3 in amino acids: CASSLDQLSSYNEQFF. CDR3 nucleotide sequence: TGTGCCAGCAGTTTAGACCAACTAAGCTCCTACAATGAGCAGTTCTTC.

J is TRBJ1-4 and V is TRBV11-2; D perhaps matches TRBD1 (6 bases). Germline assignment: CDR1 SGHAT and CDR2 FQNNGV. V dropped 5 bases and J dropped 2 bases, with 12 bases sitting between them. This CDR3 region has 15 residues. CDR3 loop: CASSNGTWTNEKLFF. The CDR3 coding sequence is TGTGCCAGCAGCAATGGGACATGGACTAATGAAAAACTGTTTTTT. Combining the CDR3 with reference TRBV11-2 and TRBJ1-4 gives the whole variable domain EAGVAQSPRYKIIEKRQSVAFWCNPISGHATLYWYQQILGQGPKLLIQFQNNGVVDDSQLPKDRFSAERLKGVDSTLKIQPAKLEDSAVYLCASSNGTWTNEKLFFGSGTQLSVL.

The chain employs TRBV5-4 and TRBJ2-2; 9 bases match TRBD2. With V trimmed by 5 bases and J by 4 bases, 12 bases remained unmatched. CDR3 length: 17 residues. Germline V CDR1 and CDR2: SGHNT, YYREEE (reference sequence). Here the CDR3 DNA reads TGTGCCAGCAGTTCAACGCCCTTTAGCGGGGGCACCGGGGAGCTGTTTTTT. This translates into CASSSTPFSGGTGELFF.

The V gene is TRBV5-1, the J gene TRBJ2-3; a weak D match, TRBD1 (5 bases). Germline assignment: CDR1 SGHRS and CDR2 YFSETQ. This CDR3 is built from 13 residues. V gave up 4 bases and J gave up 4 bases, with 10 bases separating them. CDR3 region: CASSEQGADTQYF. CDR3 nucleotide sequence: TGCGCCAGCAGCGAGCAGGGCGCAGATACGCAGTATTTT.

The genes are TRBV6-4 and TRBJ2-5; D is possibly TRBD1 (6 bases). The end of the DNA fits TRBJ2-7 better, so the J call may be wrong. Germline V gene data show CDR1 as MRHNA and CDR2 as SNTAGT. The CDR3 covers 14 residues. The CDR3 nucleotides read TGTGCCAGCAGTCCAACAGGGAACTCCTACGAGCAGTACTTC. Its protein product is CASSPTGNSYEQYF.

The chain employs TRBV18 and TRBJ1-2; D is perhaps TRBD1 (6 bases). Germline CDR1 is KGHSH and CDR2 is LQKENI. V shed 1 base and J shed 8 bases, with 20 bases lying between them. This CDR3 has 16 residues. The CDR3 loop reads CASSPQDSQGGAGYTF. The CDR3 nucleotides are TGTGCCAGCTCACCACAGGACAGCCAAGGCGGCGCGGGCTACACCTTC. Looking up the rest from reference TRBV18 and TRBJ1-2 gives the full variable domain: NAGVMQNPRHLVRRRGQEARLRCSPMKGHSHVYWYRQLPEEGLKFMVYLQKENIIDESGMPKERFSAEFPKEGPSILRIQQVVRGDSAAYFCASSPQDSQGGAGYTFGSGTRLTVV.